The 24 T cell receptor beta chains presented below share a single source sample, sequenced in a study of blood T cell repertoires in COVID-19. This table comes from immunoSEQ multiplex PCR, and its TCRdb copy is limited to in-frame clones, with some not included. The sample records over 300,000 clones, around 89% being singletons. Sequenced input: peripheral blood. Receptor source: a man aged 35 to 55 with acute or convalescent COVID-19.

This sequence joins TRBV11-2 and TRBJ1-2; D is possibly TRBD1 (5 bases). The ends were cut back, 3 bases at V and 3 bases at J, with 11 bases in the middle. This CDR3 comprises 14 residues. Germline V gives CDR1 SGHAT, CDR2 FQNNGV. For the CDR3, the DNA is TGTGCCAGCAGCTTGGGGGAGGTTTACTATGGCTACACCTTC. Amino acid sequence: CASSLGEVYYGYTF.

The V gene is TRBV19, the J gene TRBJ1-6, with D unclear. V was pared by 1 base and J by 8 bases, with 6 bases between. Germline V gene sequence: CDR1 LNHDA, CDR2 SQIVND (reference sequence). The CDR3 is made up of 13 amino acids. This CDR3 reads CASSIARDSPLHF. CDR3 sequence (DNA): TGTGCCAGTAGTATAGCACGGGATTCACCCCTCCACTTT.

The chain couples TRBV19 to TRBJ2-5; the match to TRBD1 covers 7 bases. Trimming cost V 5 bases and J 3 bases; bases outside gene matches: 0. The germline V gene has CDR1 LNHDA and CDR2 SQIVND (reference sequence). CDR3 size: 12 residues. The CDR3 loop reads CASSDREETQYF. CDR3 DNA sequence: TGTGCCAGTAGTGACAGGGAAGAGACCCAGTACTTC.

The J gene is TRBJ2-7, the V gene TRBV4-3, with 8 bases that match TRBD1. CDR3 length equals 16 residues. Unmatched junction bases numbered 10, after V lost 3 bases and J lost 3 bases. CDR1 LGHNA and CDR2 YSLEER come from the germline V gene. The CDR3 nucleotides are TGCGCCAGCAGCCAGCATTACAGGGGGAATAACTACGAGCAGTACTTC. Its protein is CASSQHYRGNNYEQYF.

The J gene is TRBJ2-3, the V gene TRBV9; TRBD1 agrees at 7 bases. In germline, CDR1 is SGDLS, CDR2 YYNGEE. Trimming took 2 bases from V and 1 from J; bases not matched to a gene: 10. This CDR3 comprises 17 residues. CDR3 loop: CASSVDSGTDGTDTQYF. The CDR3 DNA sequence: TGTGCCAGCAGCGTCGACTCTGGGACAGACGGCACAGATACGCAGTATTTT. Filled out from reference TRBV9 and TRBJ2-3, the complete variable domain reads DSGVTQTPKHLITATGQRVTLRCSPRSGDLSVYWYQQSLDQGLQFLIQYYNGEERAKGNILERFSAQQFPDLHSELNLSSLELGDSALYFCASSVDSGTDGTDTQYFGPGTRLTVL.

The chain joins TRBV2 to TRBJ1-2; 8 nucleotides line up with TRBD1. In germline, CDR1 is SNHLY, CDR2 FYNNEI. The V segment lost 2 bases and the J segment 7 bases; nucleotides outside the gene matches: 3. The CDR3 length is 13 residues. This CDR3 is CASSERTGSGYTF. The CDR3 DNA reads as TGTGCCAGCAGTGAAAGGACAGGGTCTGGCTACACCTTC.

This sequence joins TRBV27 and TRBJ2-7; TRBD1 aligns across 7 bases. With V trimmed by 6 bases and J by 4 bases, 12 bases remained unmatched. The CDR3 length is 15 residues. In germline, CDR1 is MNHEY, CDR2 SMNVEV (reference sequence). This CDR3 is CASRLSWTGSYEQYF. CDR3 sequence (DNA): TGTGCCAGCAGACTGTCCTGGACAGGTTCTTACGAGCAGTACTTC.

The chain is built from TRBV27 and TRBJ1-1; D is perhaps TRBD1 (6 bases). Germline CDR1 and CDR2: MNHEY and SMNVEV (reference sequence). This CDR3 comprises 15 residues. Trimming removed 0 bases from V and 5 bases from J, with 13 bases in between. CDR3 amino acids: CASSLSRGRGTEAFF. The CDR3 DNA reads as TGTGCCAGCAGTTTATCGCGAGGGAGGGGGACTGAAGCTTTCTTT.

This chain connects TRBV5-6 to TRBJ2-2; the match to TRBD2 covers 8 bases. V lost 4 bases and J lost 6; bases outside the gene matches: 11. Germline V gene lookup returns CDR1 SGHDT and CDR2 YYEEEE. The CDR3 covers 16 residues. CDR3 in amino acids: CASSAAREGEAGELFF. CDR3 sequence (DNA): TGTGCCAGCAGCGCAGCCCGGGAGGGCGAGGCCGGGGAGCTGTTTTTT. Full variable domain (missing parts from reference TRBV5-6 and TRBJ2-2): DAGVTQSPTHLIKTRGQQVTLRCSPKSGHDTVSWYQQALGQGPQFIFQYYEEEERQRGNFPDRFSGHQFPNYSSELNVNALLLGDSALYLCASSAAREGEAGELFFGEGSRLTVL.

This chain uses TRBV7-8 with TRBJ2-2, with 11 bases that match TRBD2. The CDR3 covers 14 residues. Germline V CDR1 and CDR2: SGHVS, FQNEAQ. With V trimmed by 6 bases and J by 6 bases, 3 bases remained unmatched. The chain's CDR3 is CASRELAGAGELFF. In nucleotides, the CDR3 is TGTGCCAGCAGAGAACTAGCGGGAGCCGGGGAGCTGTTTTTT.

This clone was observed a few times. The rearrangement uses TRBV2 and TRBJ1-2; D is possibly TRBD1 (5 bases). Germline V CDR1 and CDR2: SNHLY, FYNNEI. The CDR3 length is 12 residues. Trimming took 7 bases from V and 4 from J, leaving 10 bases between them. CDR3 nucleotides: TGTGCCAGCACTTCCGACAGCTATGGCTACACCTTC. It encodes CASTSDSYGYTF.

This sequence joins TRBV6-6 and TRBJ1-4, with a weak D call TRBD1 (5 bases). The CDR3 extends over 15 amino acids. The germline V gene encodes CDR1 MNHNY and CDR2 SVGAGI (reference sequence). Trimming removed 7 bases from V and 5 bases from J, with 17 bases in between. CDR3 DNA sequence: TGTGCCAGCAAACCCGACAGCTCGTTGAATGAAAAACTGTTTTTT. Protein sequence: CASKPDSSLNEKLFF.

CDR3 sequence reads: CASSVGGSSSPLHF. The CDR3 DNA reads TGTGCCAGCAGCGTAGGGGGCAGCAGTTCACCCCTCCACTTT. The chain couples TRBV9 to TRBJ1-6; tentative D call: TRBD1 (5 bases). In germline, CDR1 is SGDLS, CDR2 YYNGEE. The length of the CDR3 is 14 residues. Trimming pared 0 bases from V and 9 bases from J, leaving 10 bases between.

The gene calls are TRBV15 and TRBJ1-1; 8 positions match TRBD1. The CDR3 loop spans 16 amino acids. The V gene end was trimmed by 3 bases and the J gene end by 1 base; junction bases not matched to a gene: 7. The germline gives CDR1 LNHNV, CDR2 YYDKDF (reference sequence). The CDR3 DNA is TGTGCCACCAGCAGTCGGGACAGGCGCTGGAACACTGAAGCTTTCTTT. It is translated as CATSSRDRRWNTEAFF.

The rearrangement uses TRBV20-1 and TRBJ2-5, with TRBD1 matching 7 bases. The CDR3 loop spans 11 amino acids. Germline loops: CDR1 DFQATT, CDR2 SNEGSKA (reference sequence). V dropped 3 bases and J dropped 7; count of bases not matched to a gene: 2. CDR3: CSASPGGTQYF. CDR3 in DNA: TGCAGTGCTAGTCCAGGGGGGACCCAGTACTTC.

V gene TRBV20-1 combines with J gene TRBJ1-6, with 8 bases aligning to TRBD1. The germline gives CDR1 DFQATT, CDR2 SNEGSKA (reference sequence). The length of the CDR3 is 14 residues. The junction had 5 bases not matched to a gene; V was cut back by 3 bases and J by 7 bases. Here the CDR3 reads CSASQGAKNSPLHF. CDR3 nucleotide sequence: TGCAGTGCTAGTCAGGGGGCAAAGAATTCACCCCTCCACTTT.

This rearrangement joins TRBV27 to TRBJ2-3; 7 bases match TRBD1. The CDR3 spans 13 residues. J gave up 2 bases and V 6 bases, and 2 bases lay outside the gene matches. Per germline, CDR1 MNHEY and CDR2 SMNVEV (reference sequence). The CDR3 DNA follows: TGTGCCAGCAGCGGGACAGCCACAGATACGCAGTATTTT. This gives the protein CASSGTATDTQYF.

The V and J genes are TRBV9 and TRBJ2-3, with 15 bases lining up with TRBD2. The CDR3 loop spans 21 amino acids. Germline CDR1 reads SGDLS; CDR2 reads YYNGEE. J gave up 4 bases and V 3 bases, and 18 bases lay outside the gene matches. The CDR3 coding sequence is TGTGCCAGCAGCGGGCGGAGGGGCCTCGGACTAGCGGGGGGGCCCTCAGATACGCAGTATTTT. Protein product: CASSGRRGLGLAGGPSDTQYF.

This clone was counted a single time. The chain recombines TRBV5-1 with TRBJ1-2, with 7 positions matching TRBD1. The CDR3 is 16 amino acids. V lost 2 bases to trimming and J lost 2 bases; unmatched junction nucleotides: 9. Per germline, CDR1 SGHRS and CDR2 YFSETQ. DNA for the CDR3: TGCGCCAGCAGCTTTCAGCCGCAGGGGGGAAACTATGGCTACACCTTC. It specifies CASSFQPQGGNYGYTF.

The chain links TRBV7-2 to TRBJ1-3, with D possibly being TRBD1 (5 bases). Germline assignment: CDR1 SGHTA and CDR2 FQGNSA. This CDR3 has 16 amino acids. Trimming cost V 0 bases and J 1 base, with 10 bases left between them. CDR3: CASSLAGDSSGNTIYF. In DNA form, the CDR3 reads TGTGCCAGCAGCTTAGCCGGTGACAGTTCTGGAAACACCATATATTTT.

The chain combines TRBV30 with TRBJ1-1; D is unresolved. Trimming removed 2 bases at V and 3 bases at J, with 10 bases between. Germline CDR1 GTSNPN, CDR2 SVGIG (reference sequence). CDR3 length: 13 amino acids. The CDR3 region is CAWSFSEYTEAFF. The DNA for the CDR3 is TGTGCCTGGAGTTTTTCGGAGTACACTGAAGCTTTCTTT.

CDR3 loop: CASSPDQETQYF. DNA for the CDR3: TGTGCCAGCAGTCCAGATCAAGAGACCCAGTACTTC. The chain employs TRBV6-4 and TRBJ2-5; D not resolved. Germline V gene sequence: CDR1 MRHNA, CDR2 SNTAGT. The CDR3 length is 12 residues. The ends were cut back, 5 bases at V and 2 bases at J, with 6 bases in the middle.

This chain links TRBV7-6 with TRBJ2-3, with D possibly matching TRBD2 (6 bases). This CDR3 comprises 15 residues. Germline loops: CDR1 SGHVS, CDR2 FNYEAQ. V dropped 3 bases and J dropped 0 bases, with 10 bases sitting between them. The CDR3 nucleotides read TGTGCCAGCAGCTTTCGACGGGAGAGCACAGATACGCAGTATTTT. This codes for CASSFRRESTDTQYF.

The chain couples TRBV6-2 or TRBV6-3 to TRBJ2-4, with a weak D call TRBD2 (6 bases). The V end lost 0 bases, the J end lost 0 bases, and 15 bases lay between the germline ends. Germline-derived CDR1 and CDR2 are MNHEY and SVGEGT. There are 18 residues in the CDR3. The CDR3 protein is CASSYSMGDSIAKNIQYF. CDR3 nucleotides: TGTGCCAGCAGTTACTCGATGGGGGACTCAATAGCCAAAAACATTCAGTACTTC.